A selection of T cell receptor beta chains follows, all from one sample in a study of blood T cells in healthy people across ages. One entry per CDR3 protein results from TCRdb running MiXCR on the 5' RACE reads. Found here are 1.5 million to 2 million distinct CDR3 sequences, about 50% of them singletons; the top ten hold more than 2%. The specimen was blood. The receptors shown here come from a woman aged 40-49 years in good health. Each CDR3 is given with its conserved first and last residue. D genes are given only for firm matches. Rows give clone size only sometimes, using once, few, many, or a class for an expanded clone.

>TRBJ1-4|few|-|TRBV7-9
CASSPGQTATNEKLFF
TGTGCCAGCAGCCCCGGACAGACCGCAACTAATGAAAAACTGTTTTTT
>TRBJ2-7|few|TRBD1|TRBV29-1
CSVGTTGFSYEQYF
TGCAGCGTTGGAACGACAGGGTTCTCCTACGAGCAGTACTTC
>TRBJ2-3|few|-|TRBV2
CASSHRLAQDTQYF
TGTGCCAGCAGTCACCGACTGGCCCAAGATACGCAGTATTTT
>TRBJ2-3|once|TRBD1|TRBV15
CATSRDHARGQAGGQYF
TGTGCCACCAGCAGAGATCACGCCAGGGGGCAAGCGGGTGGCCAGTATTTT
>TRBJ2-7|few|TRBD1|TRBV7-2
CASSPPFIGQGFSSYEQYF
TGTGCCAGCAGCCCCCCGTTTATTGGACAGGGGTTCTCTTCCTACGAGCAGTACTTC
>TRBJ2-7|-|TRBD2|TRBV20-1
CSAQLAGGSEQYF
TGCAGTGCCCAACTAGCGGGGGGCAGTGAGCAGTACTTC
>TRBJ2-5|-|TRBD2|TRBV2
CASRREQRGQETQYF
TGTGCCAGCAGGCGGGAGCAAAGGGGCCAAGAGACCCAGTACTTC
>TRBJ1-2|-|-|TRBV6-5
CASSPYRGPTYGYTF
TGTGCCAGCAGCCCATATCGGGGGCCGACGTATGGCTACACCTTC
>TRBJ2-1|-|-|TRBV27
CASSFEPPGANEQFF
TGTGCCAGCAGTTTCGAACCCCCTGGGGCCAATGAGCAGTTCTTC
>TRBJ2-5|-|TRBD2|TRBV12-3/TRBV12-4
CASQRTSGGNEQYF
TGTGCCTCGCAGAGGACTAGCGGGGGCAATGAGCAGTACTTC
>TRBJ1-4|-|TRBD1|TRBV20-1
CSASEGQGAYNEKLFF
TGCAGTGCTAGCGAAGGACAGGGGGCGTATAATGAAAAACTGTTTTTT
>TRBJ2-5|-|TRBD2|TRBV3-1
CASSQVARDRVSTSGGTPQETQYF
TGTGCCAGCAGCCAAGTAGCCAGGGACAGGGTCAGTACTAGCGGGGGGACACCCCAAGAGACCCAGTACTTC
>TRBJ2-5|-|-|TRBV25-1
CASSDPGRVWETQYF
TGTGCCAGCAGTGATCCAGGGCGGGTGTGGGAGACCCAGTACTTC
>TRBJ2-1|few|TRBD2|TRBV6-5
CASSWGLAVYNEQFF
TGTGCCAGCAGTTGGGGACTAGCGGTTTACAATGAGCAGTTCTTC
>TRBJ2-5|few|-|TRBV20-1
CSATNGGSWAGKTQYF
TGCAGTGCTACGAACGGAGGCAGTTGGGCGGGGAAGACCCAGTACTTC
>TRBJ2-7|-|-|TRBV5-1
CASSLTLTSSYEQYF
TGCGCCAGCAGCTTGACTCTTACGAGCTCCTACGAGCAGTACTTC
>TRBJ2-5|-|-|TRBV9
CASNRQDSYNEQYF
TGTGCCAGCAACCGACAGGACTCCTACAATGAGCAGTACTTC
>TRBJ1-5|few|-|TRBV6-6
CASSQRNQPQHF
TGTGCCAGCAGCCAACGCAATCAGCCCCAGCATTTT
>TRBJ2-6|few|TRBD1|TRBV20-1
CSATGTGGGGANVLTF
TGCAGTGCTACCGGGACAGGGGGTGGCGGGGCCAACGTCCTGACTTTC
>TRBJ1-2|-|TRBD1|TRBV20-1
CSAYRTGGNYGYTF
TGCAGTGCTTACCGGACAGGGGGCAACTATGGCTACACCTTC
>TRBJ2-7|-|-|TRBV7-2
CASSFQDMGEQYF
TGTGCCAGCAGCTTTCAGGATATGGGCGAGCAGTACTTC
>TRBJ2-4|-|TRBD1|TRBV5-1
CASSLASSRDRQYF
TGCGCCAGCAGCTTGGCTTCTAGCCGGGACAGGCAGTACTTC
>TRBJ2-1|-|-|TRBV12-3/TRBV12-4
CASSFWIINEQFF
TGTGCCAGCAGTTTTTGGATTATCAATGAGCAGTTCTTC
>TRBJ2-5|once|TRBD1|TRBV6-2/TRBV6-3
CASRAPGQGPETQYF
TGTGCCAGCAGAGCCCCGGGACAGGGTCCAGAGACCCAGTACTTC
>TRBJ1-1|-|-|TRBV20-1
CSASRRPVNTEAFF
TGCAGTGCTAGTCGACGGCCAGTGAACACTGAAGCTTTCTTT
>TRBJ2-5|-|-|TRBV10-3
CAISEDWRSQKTQYF
TGTGCCATCAGTGAGGACTGGCGGAGCCAAAAGACCCAGTACTTC
>TRBJ2-1|few|TRBD1|TRBV5-1
CASSFGQDETRFF
TGCGCCAGCAGCTTTGGACAGGACGAGACGCGGTTCTTC
>TRBJ1-4|few|-|TRBV12-3/TRBV12-4
CASSLLAVTNEKLFF
TGTGCCAGCAGTTTACTGGCTGTCACTAATGAAAAACTGTTTTTT
>TRBJ2-1|-|-|TRBV11-3
CASSLTRGGNPSYNEQFF
TGTGCCAGCAGCTTAACTCGAGGGGGGAACCCCTCCTACAATGAGCAGTTCTTC
>TRBJ2-3|few|TRBD1|TRBV27
CASSPTGGIGDTQYF
TGTGCCAGCAGTCCGACAGGGGGTATTGGAGATACGCAGTATTTT
>TRBJ2-5|-|TRBD2|TRBV20-1
CSAQKGFGGGETQYF
TGCAGTGCTCAGAAGGGGTTTGGCGGGGGAGAGACCCAGTACTTC